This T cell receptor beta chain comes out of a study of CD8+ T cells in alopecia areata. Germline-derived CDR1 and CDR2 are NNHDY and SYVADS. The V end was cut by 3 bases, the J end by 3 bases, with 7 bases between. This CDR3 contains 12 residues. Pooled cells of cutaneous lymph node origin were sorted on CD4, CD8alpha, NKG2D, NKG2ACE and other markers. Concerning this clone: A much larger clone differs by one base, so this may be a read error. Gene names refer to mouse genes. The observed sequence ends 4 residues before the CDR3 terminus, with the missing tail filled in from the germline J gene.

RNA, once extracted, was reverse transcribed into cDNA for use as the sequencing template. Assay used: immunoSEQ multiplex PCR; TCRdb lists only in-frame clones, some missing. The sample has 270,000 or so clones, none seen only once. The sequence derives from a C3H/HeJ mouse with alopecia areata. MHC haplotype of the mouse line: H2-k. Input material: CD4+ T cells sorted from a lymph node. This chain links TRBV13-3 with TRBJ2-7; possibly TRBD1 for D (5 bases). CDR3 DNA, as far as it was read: TGTGCCAGCAGTGCGACAGACTAT. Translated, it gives CASSATDY. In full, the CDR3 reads CASSATDYEQYF.